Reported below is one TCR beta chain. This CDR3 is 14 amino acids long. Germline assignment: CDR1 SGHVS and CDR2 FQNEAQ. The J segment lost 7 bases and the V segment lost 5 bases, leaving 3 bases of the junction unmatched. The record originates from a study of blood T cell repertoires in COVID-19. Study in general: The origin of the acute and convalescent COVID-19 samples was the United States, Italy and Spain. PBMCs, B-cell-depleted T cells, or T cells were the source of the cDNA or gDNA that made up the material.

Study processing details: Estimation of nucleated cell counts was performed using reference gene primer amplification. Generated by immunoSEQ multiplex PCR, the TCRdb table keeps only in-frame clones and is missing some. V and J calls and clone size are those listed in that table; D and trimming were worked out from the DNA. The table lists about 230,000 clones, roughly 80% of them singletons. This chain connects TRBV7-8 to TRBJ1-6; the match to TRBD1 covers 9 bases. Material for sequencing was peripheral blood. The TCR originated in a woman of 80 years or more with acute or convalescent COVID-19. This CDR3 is CASSEGQGNSPLHF. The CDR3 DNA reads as TGTGCCAGCAGCGAAGGACAGGGGAATTCACCCCTCCACTTT.